These T cell receptor beta chains were read from a single sample in a study of T cell responses to AZD1222 COVID-19 vaccine. Here immunoSEQ multiplex PCR was the method, and the copy in TCRdb shows in-frame clones only, minus some. The data hold over 100,000 clones, with roughly 90% observed a single time. The sequenced sample was peripheral blood, obtained on day 0 of AZD1222 vaccination. The receptors originated from an adult in good health. Each CDR3 is given with its conserved first and last residue. Fields, in order: J gene, D gene, V gene, clone size, CDR3 protein, CDR3 DNA. The D gene is left open where the match is weak. Clone sizes are given selectively: once, few, many, or a class where the clone is expanded.

J: TRBJ1-5
D: .
V: TRBV2
size: .
CDR3: CASSASPSPGPQHF
DNA: TGTGCCAGCAGTGCTTCACCGTCGCCGGGGCCCCAGCATTTT

J: TRBJ1-2
D: .
V: TRBV3-1/TRBV3-2
size: .
CDR3: CASSQGQDGYTF
DNA: TGTGCCAGCAGCCAAGGGCAGGATGGCTACACCTTC

J: TRBJ2-6
D: .
V: TRBV27
size: .
CDR3: CASSLTLTDLSGANVLTF
DNA: TGTGCCAGCAGTTTAACTCTAACAGACTTATCTGGGGCCAACGTCCTGACTTTC

J: TRBJ1-2
D: .
V: TRBV10-2
size: .
CDR3: CASSEGGLYGYTF
DNA: TGCGCCAGCAGTGAGGGTGGTCTCTATGGCTACACCTTC

J: TRBJ2-1
D: TRBD1
V: TRBV7-3
size: .
CDR3: CASSIDRVGNEQFF
DNA: TGTGCCAGCAGCATAGACAGGGTGGGGAATGAGCAGTTCTTC

J: TRBJ1-6
D: .
V: TRBV6-5
size: .
CDR3: CASSYYRSELDSPLHF
DNA: TGTGCCAGCAGCTACTACAGGTCGGAGTTAGATTCACCCCTCCACTTT

J: TRBJ2-1
D: .
V: TRBV7-2
size: once
CDR3: CASRQVGEQFF
DNA: TGTGCCAGCAGACAAGTTGGGGAGCAGTTCTTC

J: TRBJ2-7
D: TRBD2
V: TRBV7-6
size: .
CDR3: CASSLAGTSGYEQYF
DNA: TGTGCCAGCAGCTTAGCGGGGACTAGCGGTTACGAGCAGTACTTC

J: TRBJ2-1
D: .
V: TRBV12-5
size: .
CDR3: CASGSLQGGEQFF
DNA: TGTGCTAGTGGTTCCCTACAGGGTGGTGAGCAGTTCTTC

J: TRBJ1-5
D: .
V: TRBV28
size: few
CDR3: CASSRGTSPQHF
DNA: TGTGCCAGCAGCCGAGGGACAAGCCCCCAGCATTTT

J: TRBJ2-7
D: .
V: TRBV12-3/TRBV12-4
size: .
CDR3: CASSLFRGEQYF
DNA: TGTGCCAGCAGTTTATTTCGGGGCGAGCAGTACTTC

J: TRBJ1-1
D: .
V: TRBV21-1
size: .
CDR3: CASSMRDGSTEAFF
DNA: TGTGCCAGCAGCATGAGGGACGGATCCACTGAAGCTTTCTTT

J: TRBJ2-3
D: TRBD2
V: TRBV5-4
size: .
CDR3: CASSPGGGRFTDTQYF
DNA: TGTGCCAGCAGTCCGGGGGGAGGGCGGTTCACAGATACGCAGTATTTT

J: TRBJ1-5
D: .
V: TRBV19
size: .
CDR3: CASNPAQGSNQPQHF
DNA: TGTGCCAGTAATCCGGCCCAGGGATCAAATCAGCCCCAGCATTTT

J: TRBJ1-1
D: .
V: TRBV12-5
size: .
CDR3: CASRGGTEAFF
DNA: TGTGCTAGTCGAGGGGGTACTGAAGCTTTCTTT

J: TRBJ2-5
D: TRBD2
V: TRBV18
size: .
CDR3: CASSSSGGARDETQYF
DNA: TGTGCCAGCTCAAGTAGCGGGGGGGCCCGTGATGAGACCCAGTACTTC

J: TRBJ2-7
D: .
V: TRBV6-5
size: .
CDR3: CATLRQAFYEQYF
DNA: TGTGCCACCCTCCGACAGGCTTTTTACGAGCAGTACTTC

J: TRBJ2-2
D: .
V: TRBV4-3
size: .
CDR3: CASSQDITGELFF
DNA: TGCGCCAGCAGCCAAGATATCACCGGGGAGCTGTTTTTT

J: TRBJ2-5
D: TRBD2
V: TRBV4-3
size: .
CDR3: CASSQDRSSGEETQYF
DNA: TGCGCCAGCAGCCAAGATAGGTCTAGCGGGGAAGAGACCCAGTACTTC

J: TRBJ2-3
D: .
V: TRBV10-3
size: .
CDR3: CAISESTDTQYF
DNA: TGTGCCATCAGTGAGAGCACAGATACGCAGTATTTT

J: TRBJ2-2
D: .
V: TRBV2
size: .
CDR3: CASSEEGGAGELFF
DNA: TGTGCCAGCAGTGAAGAAGGAGGGGCCGGGGAGCTGTTTTTT

J: TRBJ1-1
D: .
V: TRBV30
size: .
CDR3: CAWSVQASGAFF
DNA: TGTGCCTGGAGTGTACAGGCTTCAGGAGCTTTCTTT

J: TRBJ2-5
D: .
V: TRBV6-5
size: .
CDR3: CASSPRRLETQYF
DNA: TGTGCCAGCAGTCCTAGACGGCTAGAGACCCAGTACTTC

J: TRBJ2-2
D: .
V: TRBV18
size: .
CDR3: CASSPQRGFAGELFF
DNA: TGTGCCAGCTCACCACAGAGGGGGTTCGCCGGGGAGCTGTTTTTT

J: TRBJ1-1
D: .
V: TRBV2
size: .
CDR3: CASSHLTGSTEAFF
DNA: TGTGCCAGCAGTCATTTGACAGGTTCCACTGAAGCTTTCTTT

J: TRBJ1-2
D: .
V: TRBV28
size: .
CDR3: CASNPPIGYGYTF
DNA: TGTGCCAGCAACCCACCCATCGGGTATGGCTACACCTTC

J: TRBJ2-1
D: .
V: TRBV24-1
size: few
CDR3: CATSGWTDYNEQFF
DNA: TGTGCCACCAGTGGATGGACGGACTACAATGAGCAGTTCTTC

J: TRBJ1-2
D: .
V: TRBV6-1
size: once
CDR3: CASSEVGDGYTF
DNA: TGTGCCAGCAGTGAAGTGGGGGATGGCTACACCTTC

J: TRBJ1-2
D: .
V: TRBV10-1
size: .
CDR3: CASSPYRGSYGYTF
DNA: TGCGCCAGCAGTCCCTACCGGGGCAGCTATGGCTACACCTTC

J: TRBJ1-2
D: .
V: TRBV7-2
size: .
CDR3: CASSPGAGYTF
DNA: TGTGCCAGCAGCCCAGGAGCTGGCTACACCTTC

J: TRBJ2-5
D: .
V: TRBV5-1
size: .
CDR3: CASSLEAGQETQYF
DNA: TGCGCCAGCAGCTTGGAGGCTGGTCAAGAGACCCAGTACTTC

J: TRBJ1-1
D: TRBD1
V: TRBV3-1/TRBV3-2
size: .
CDR3: CASSRTGFGTEAFF
DNA: TGTGCCAGCAGCCGGACAGGGTTTGGGACTGAAGCTTTCTTT

J: TRBJ1-5
D: .
V: TRBV19
size: .
CDR3: CASSIGGGWGNQPQHF
DNA: TGTGCCAGTAGTATAGGAGGTGGGTGGGGCAATCAGCCCCAGCATTTT

J: TRBJ1-6
D: .
V: TRBV7-2
size: once
CDR3: CASSLQGIKDSPLHF
DNA: TGTGCCAGCAGCTTACAGGGGATTAAGGATTCACCCCTCCACTTT

J: TRBJ1-1
D: TRBD1
V: TRBV25-1
size: .
CDR3: CASSSTGVHTEAFF
DNA: TGTGCCAGCAGTTCTACAGGGGTGCACACTGAAGCTTTCTTT

J: TRBJ1-4
D: .
V: TRBV10-3
size: .
CDR3: CAISAGGATNEKLFF
DNA: TGTGCCATCAGTGCGGGGGGGGCAACTAATGAAAAACTGTTTTTT

J: TRBJ1-5
D: .
V: TRBV14
size: .
CDR3: CASSQVSGVSNQPQHF
DNA: TGTGCCAGCAGCCAAGTATCAGGGGTTAGCAATCAGCCCCAGCATTTT

J: TRBJ1-2
D: TRBD1
V: TRBV19
size: .
CDR3: CASSMGQAKPLDGYTF
DNA: TGTGCCAGTAGTATGGGACAGGCAAAACCCCTCGATGGCTACACCTTC

J: TRBJ2-7
D: .
V: TRBV6-5
size: few
CDR3: CASSPQGSNYEQYF
DNA: TGTGCCAGCAGTCCCCAGGGGTCGAACTACGAGCAGTACTTC

J: TRBJ2-5
D: .
V: TRBV10-3
size: .
CDR3: CAISEGGGTGEQETQYF
DNA: TGTGCCATCAGTGAGGGGGGGGGAACAGGGGAGCAAGAGACCCAGTACTTC

J: TRBJ1-2
D: .
V: TRBV11-3
size: .
CDR3: CACRTDNGYTF
DNA: TGTGCCTGCCGGACAGATAATGGCTACACCTTC

J: TRBJ1-3
D: .
V: TRBV19
size: .
CDR3: CASIGLGVSGNTIYF
DNA: TGTGCCAGTATAGGCCTGGGAGTCTCTGGAAACACCATATATTTT

J: TRBJ2-5
D: TRBD1
V: TRBV27
size: .
CDR3: CASSFGTGKETQYF
DNA: TGTGCCAGCAGTTTCGGGACAGGGAAAGAGACCCAGTACTTC

J: TRBJ1-1
D: .
V: TRBV2
size: once
CDR3: CASSEEGGSNTEAFF
DNA: TGTGCCAGCAGTGAAGAGGGCGGATCGAACACTGAAGCTTTCTTT

J: TRBJ1-2
D: .
V: TRBV29-1
size: once
CDR3: CSVKVRSPNYGYTF
DNA: TGCAGCGTCAAAGTCAGGTCGCCTAACTATGGCTACACCTTC

J: TRBJ1-1
D: TRBD1
V: TRBV7-2
size: .
CDR3: CASSLEEGARAFF
DNA: TGTGCCAGCAGCTTAGAGGAGGGGGCGAGAGCTTTCTTT

J: TRBJ1-3
D: .
V: TRBV3-1/TRBV3-2
size: .
CDR3: CASSRMSSGNTIYF
DNA: TGTGCCAGCAGCCGAATGAGCTCTGGAAACACCATATATTTT

J: TRBJ1-4
D: TRBD1
V: TRBV2
size: .
CDR3: CASSETGQIEKLFF
DNA: TGTGCCAGCAGTGAAACGGGACAGATTGAAAAACTGTTTTTT

J: TRBJ1-1
D: .
V: TRBV18
size: .
CDR3: CASSPKLRNTEAFF
DNA: TGTGCCAGCTCACCAAAGCTAAGAAACACTGAAGCTTTCTTT

J: TRBJ2-2
D: .
V: TRBV6-6
size: .
CDR3: CASSQPGHPSNTGELFF
DNA: TGTGCCAGCAGTCAGCCGGGACACCCAAGCAACACCGGGGAGCTGTTTTTT

J: TRBJ1-3
D: .
V: TRBV19
size: .
CDR3: CASSRPDGHSGNTIYF
DNA: TGTGCCAGTAGCCGACCCGACGGACACTCTGGAAACACCATATATTTT

J: TRBJ2-7
D: .
V: TRBV5-6
size: .
CDR3: CASSLVSGYYEQYF
DNA: TGTGCCAGCAGCTTGGTTTCAGGGTACTACGAGCAGTACTTC

J: TRBJ1-3
D: .
V: TRBV30
size: .
CDR3: CAWSSGGASSGNTIYF
DNA: TGTGCCTGGAGTTCGGGGGGCGCCTCCTCTGGAAACACCATATATTTT

J: TRBJ2-3
D: .
V: TRBV7-9
size: few
CDR3: CASSFSGSTDTQYF
DNA: TGTGCCAGCAGCTTCTCCGGGAGTACAGATACGCAGTATTTT